This T cell receptor (beta chain) is from a study of blood T cell repertoires in COVID-19. Study-wide background: Whether acute or convalescent, the COVID-19 samples came from the United States, Italy and Spain.

The germline V gene encodes CDR1 MNHEY and CDR2 SVGAGI. This CDR3 is 14 amino acids long. V was cut by 6 bases and J by 4 bases, with 12 bases left in between. The assay was immunoSEQ multiplex PCR, and TCRdb's table has in-frame clones only and misses some. The sample lists 300,000 to 350,000 clones; roughly 87% were seen once. The J gene is TRBJ2-2, the V gene TRBV6-5; possibly TRBD2 for D (6 bases). Sequenced: peripheral blood. The TCR sequence derives from a woman aged 55-70 years with COVID-19, enrolled during active disease. The CDR3 spells CASSFRGITGELFF. CDR3 nucleotide sequence: TGTGCCAGCAGCTTCCGGGGGATCACCGGGGAGCTGTTTTTT.